This T cell receptor beta chain was sequenced during a study of blood T cells in healthy people across ages. The germline V gene has CDR1 MDHEN and CDR2 SYDVKM. Trimming left V 6 bases short and J 4 bases short, with 18 bases between. CDR3 size: 15 residues. It was with a sample-barcoded 5' primer and a J-beta primer mix that a second PCR of roughly 7 to 12 cycles was run. TCRdb re-derived calls from the 5' RACE reads in MiXCR, one entry per CDR3 protein. The sample has some 1.6 million distinct CDR3 sequences, around 36% seen once; the top ten hold approximately 10%. The V and J genes are TRBV28 and TRBJ1-2, with D possibly TRBD1 on 6 matching bases. Sequencing used blood. This clonotype was sampled from a woman younger than 45 in good health. CDR3 amino acids: CASRPIDRTAYGYTF. The CDR3 DNA is TGTGCCAGCAGGCCCATTGACAGGACAGCCTATGGCTACACCTTC.